This TCR beta chain was captured by sequencing in a study of T-cell memory formation after mild COVID-19. From germline, CDR1 is SGHTS and CDR2 YDEGEE. Counting both end residues, the CDR3 totals 11 amino acids. Details on this clonotype: Its antigen remains unknown. In this CDR3 the conserved last residue, phenylalanine or tryptophan, is missing, so a read error is likely. It is unclear where the CDR3 begins or ends on the DNA, so no DNA is shown, and the CDR3 is as TCRdb lists it.

Each CDR3 protein gets one entry after TCRdb re-called the 5' RACE reads with MiXCR. The sample has hundreds of thousands of distinct CDR3 sequences; about a sixth are singletons. Study findings and constraints: Contracting CD4+ clones were located mainly in CM and EM, and CD8+ clones in EMRA. Clones that contracted from day 15 to 85 were balanced CD4/CD8, while later expanders leaned CD4+.

The sample taken for sequencing was PBMCs or a T cell subset sorted from them (not recorded which). This clonotype was sampled from a young man who had mild COVID-19 (a few samples of this study predate the infection). Cell type and time point are not known. The V call is TRBV5-8, the J call TRBJ2-1; TRBD1 was called by the table and not checked on the DNA. CDR3 in amino acids: CASSPGQVARI.